A single sample is the source of the 10 T cell receptor beta chains below, sequenced in a study of T cells in tuberculosis. Profiling relied on immunoSEQ multiplex PCR, and the TCRdb table lists in-frame clones only, not all of them. The sample has around 41,000 clones, roughly 94% seen once; the top ten hold under 2%. Sequencing was done on a sample of PBMCs. Source of these receptors: a donor between 10 and 35 years old with latent tuberculosis or without tuberculosis infection. Some clones in this sample may be carry-over from other donors' samples.

The V and J genes are TRBV6-6 and TRBJ1-1, with 10 nucleotides matching TRBD1. CDR1 and CDR2 (germline): MNHNY, SVGAGI (reference sequence). J was trimmed by 3 bases and V by 6 bases; bases with no gene match: 10. There are 16 residues in the CDR3. The CDR3 spells CASSGQGGILDTEAFF. Written as DNA, the CDR3 is TGTGCCAGCAGCGGACAGGGGGGGATATTGGACACTGAAGCTTTCTTT.

J is TRBJ2-5 and V is TRBV6-6, with 12 bases lining up with TRBD2. The CDR3 has 14 residues. With 6 bases clipped from V and 4 bases from J, the junction kept 3 bases outside the gene matches. In germline, CDR1 is MNHNY, CDR2 SVGAGI (reference sequence). The DNA of the CDR3 is TGTGCCAGCAGATTGGGACTAGCGGGAGAGACCCAGTACTTC. The encoded protein is CASRLGLAGETQYF.

This chain joins TRBV6-6 and TRBJ1-1; D is unclear. Trimming took 7 bases from V and 5 from J, leaving 11 bases between them. This CDR3 comprises 12 residues. CDR1 MNHNY and CDR2 SVGAGI come from the germline V gene (reference sequence). The CDR3 protein is CASKKPLTEAFF. As DNA, the CDR3 is TGTGCCAGCAAAAAGCCCCTAACTGAAGCTTTCTTT.

J is TRBJ2-1 and V is TRBV12-5; tentatively, D is TRBD1 (5 bases). The CDR3 spans 15 residues. V lost 5 bases to trimming and J lost 2 bases, with 13 bases between them. Germline-derived CDR1 and CDR2 are LGHNT and FRNRAP. The CDR3 sequence is CASGTSDNPYNEQFF. DNA for the CDR3: TGTGCTAGTGGTACCTCGGACAACCCCTACAATGAGCAGTTCTTC. Drawing the rest from reference TRBV12-5 and TRBJ2-1, the complete variable domain is DARVTQTPRHKVTEMGQEVTMRCQPILGHNTVFWYRQTMMQGLELLAYFRNRAPLDDSGMPKDRFSAEMPDATLATLKIQPSEPRDSAVYFCASGTSDNPYNEQFFGPGTRLTVL.

The chain carries TRBV4-1 and TRBJ2-5, with 7 bases aligning to TRBD2. Germline lookup yields CDR1 MGHRA and CDR2 YSYEKL. V was pared by 4 bases and J by 1 base, with 9 bases of the junction left unmatched. CDR3 size: 16 residues. CDR3 bases: TGCGCCAGCAGCCGCGGAGTAGCGGGCCTCCAAGAGACCCAGTACTTC. It yields the protein CASSRGVAGLQETQYF.

Only one count was recorded for this clone. The rearrangement uses TRBV4-1 and TRBJ2-4, with 10 bases lining up with TRBD1. Germline V gives CDR1 MGHRA, CDR2 YSYEKL. V dropped 4 bases and J dropped 8; count of bases not matched to a gene: 8. CDR3 length: 15 amino acids. For the CDR3, the DNA is TGCGCCAGCAGCCCAGGAAGACAGGGGGCGTACATTCAGTACTTC. It specifies CASSPGRQGAYIQYF.

Only a few counts were recorded for this clone. The genes are TRBV27 and TRBJ2-1; 12 bases are a match to TRBD2. Germline V gives CDR1 MNHEY, CDR2 SMNVEV (reference sequence). V was pared by 6 bases and J by 7 bases, with 10 bases of the junction left unmatched. The CDR3 totals 16 residues. CDR3 sequence: CASRILLAGGGNEQFF. CDR3 nucleotides: TGTGCCAGCAGGATCTTACTAGCGGGAGGCGGTAATGAGCAGTTCTTC.

V is TRBV13 and J is TRBJ2-5; unclear D gene. The CDR3 is 14 residues long. CDR1 is PRHDT, CDR2 FYEKMQ, per germline (reference sequence). V was shortened by 2 bases and J by 1 base, with 8 bases between the two germline ends. In DNA form, the CDR3 reads TGTGCCAGCAGCTTACGTCCAGTCCAAGAGACCCAGTACTTC. It translates to CASSLRPVQETQYF.

The V gene is TRBV6-5, the J gene TRBJ1-2, with 7 bases aligning to TRBD1. The CDR3 sequence is 13 residues long. Trimming took 5 bases from V and 4 from J; bases not matched to a gene: 4. From germline, CDR1 is MNHEY and CDR2 SVGAGI. The chain's CDR3 is CASSADRVYGYTF. The CDR3 DNA reads as TGTGCCAGCAGTGCAGACAGGGTCTATGGCTACACCTTC.

CDR3 coding DNA: TGTGCCAGCAGCCGAGGGGGCTCATCCTACGAGCAGTACTTC. Translated, it gives CASSRGGSSYEQYF. The genes are TRBV6-5 and TRBJ2-7; 7 bases align to TRBD1. The junction had 6 bases not matched to a gene; V was cut back by 6 bases and J by 1 base. The V gene's germline CDR1 is MNHEY and CDR2 SVGAGI. This CDR3 comprises 14 residues.